A single sample gave rise to the 22 T cell receptor beta chains below, sequenced in a study of CD8+ T cells in alopecia areata. The treatment denotes: oral pan-JAK inhibitor, 5-10 mg twice daily. Extracted RNA was reverse transcribed into cDNA, the sequencing template. Libraries were prepared by immunoSEQ multiplex PCR; TCRdb keeps only in-frame clonotypes and omits some of them. The sample carries 90,000 to 120,000 clones, roughly 89% recorded once. Sequenced here: CD8+ T cells sorted from blood, sampled at week 24, from a patient treated with tofacitinib. The source is a human donor with alopecia areata.

This chain links TRBV19 with TRBJ2-1; D unclear. V dropped 5 bases and J dropped 8 bases, with 16 bases sitting between them. CDR3 length: 14 amino acids. Per the germline V gene, CDR1 is LNHDA and CDR2 is SQIVND (reference sequence). CDR3 nucleotide sequence: TGTGCCAGTAGTCGTCCCGGAGTGGGTGATGAGCAGTTCTTC. Residues: CASSRPGVGDEQFF.

The chain recombines TRBV4-3 with TRBJ1-2; 8 bases line up with TRBD1. The CDR3 sequence is 16 residues long. From germline, CDR1 is LGHNA and CDR2 YSLEER. V was pared by 4 bases and J by 8 bases, with 15 bases of the junction left unmatched. Written as DNA, the CDR3 is TGCGCCAGCAGCCCTCGCTCAGGGGGCCCAACTTGGGGCTACACCTTC. Amino acids: CASSPRSGGPTWGYTF.

This chain uses TRBV4-1 with TRBJ2-5; 9 nucleotides align to TRBD1. This CDR3 contains 15 residues. In germline, CDR1 is MGHRA, CDR2 YSYEKL. V was pared by 4 bases and J by 3 bases, with 6 bases of the junction left unmatched. The CDR3 protein is CASSPPGQGEETQYF. CDR3 DNA sequence: TGCGCCAGCAGCCCTCCGGGACAGGGTGAAGAGACCCAGTACTTC.

The CDR3 nucleotides read TGCAGCGTTGAAGAAGACACGGAAGAAAAGCAGTACTTC. Translated, it gives CSVEEDTEEKQYF. The rearrangement uses TRBV29-1 and TRBJ2-4, with unresolved D. Per the germline V gene, CDR1 is SQVTM and CDR2 is ANQGSEA. The ends were cut back, 0 bases at V and 13 bases at J, with 16 bases in the middle. The CDR3 spans 13 residues.

In DNA form, the CDR3 reads TGCAGCGTCGCGGACAGGGGCCCGAACACCGGGGAGCTGTTTTTT. Translated, it gives CSVADRGPNTGELFF. The chain recombines TRBV29-1 with TRBJ2-2, with TRBD1 matching 9 bases. The CDR3 runs to 15 residues. Germline values: CDR1 SQVTM, CDR2 ANQGSEA. With V trimmed by 6 bases and J by 0 bases, 5 bases remained unmatched.

The chain uses TRBV29-1 and TRBJ2-7, with D perhaps matching TRBD1 (5 bases). The CDR3 has 13 amino acids. Germline CDR1 is SQVTM and CDR2 is ANQGSEA. V was clipped by 6 bases and J by 0 bases, with 12 bases between them. The CDR3, as DNA: TGCAGCGTCTTAGGGGCAAACTCCTACGAGCAGTACTTC. Its protein is CSVLGANSYEQYF.

This chain joins TRBV27 and TRBJ1-5; TRBD1 might be the D (5 bases). V was clipped by 7 bases and J by 4 bases, with 14 bases between them. This CDR3 has 14 residues. Germline CDR1 is MNHEY and CDR2 is SMNVEV (reference sequence). The CDR3 coding sequence is TGTGCCAGCAATTCCCGGGGCGCTAATCAGCCCCAGCATTTT. Residues: CASNSRGANQPQHF.

This clone appeared once. Here the CDR3 reads CASSLGVSGALETQYF. The CDR3, as DNA: TGTGCCAGCAGCTTGGGTGTTAGCGGGGCATTAGAGACCCAGTACTTC. This sequence joins TRBV5-6 and TRBJ2-5; 8 bases map to TRBD2. This CDR3 spans 16 amino acids. V was clipped by 0 bases and J by 4 bases; unmatched bases: 8. Per the germline V gene, CDR1 is SGHDT and CDR2 is YYEEEE.

To note about this clone: The final CDR3 position lacks the conserved phenylalanine or tryptophan, pointing to a likely read error. The chain has TRBV27 and TRBJ1-5, with a tentative D call TRBD1 (5 bases). The germline gives CDR1 MNHEY, CDR2 SMNVEV (reference sequence). Between the trimmed V and J ends, which lost 0 bases and 3 bases, there was a span of 9 bases. This CDR3 is 15 amino acids long. The CDR3 sequence: CASSLSAGVNQPQHL. CDR3 sequence (DNA): TGTGCCAGCAGTTTATCGGCGGGGGTCAATCAGCCCCAGCATCTT.

The chain uses TRBV4-1 and TRBJ2-2; D is perhaps TRBD1 (6 bases). The germline V gene has CDR1 MGHRA and CDR2 YSYEKL. V was pared by 4 bases and J by 1 base, with 7 bases between. The CDR3 has 14 residues. The CDR3 nucleotides are TGCGCCAGCAGCCGGGGGCTGAACACCGGGGAGCTGTTTTTT. This sequence encodes CASSRGLNTGELFF.

This clone was observed a handful of times. The CDR3 sequence is CASSPDSLGEQYF. CDR3 sequence (DNA): TGTGCCAGCAGCCCCGACAGTTTGGGCGAGCAGTACTTC. V is TRBV5-4 and J is TRBJ2-7; perhaps TRBD1 as D (5 bases). V lost 4 bases and J 6 bases, leaving 14 bases between the germline ends. The germline CDR1 and CDR2 sequences are SGHNT and YYREEE (reference sequence). The CDR3 has 13 amino acids.

The V gene is TRBV19, the J gene TRBJ2-5; TRBD2 is a possible D gene (5 bases). V was shortened by 4 bases and J by 5 bases, with 11 bases between the two germline ends. Germline values: CDR1 LNHDA, CDR2 SQIVND (reference sequence). The CDR3 has 13 residues. CDR3 amino acids: CASSRTGVETQYF. In nucleotides, the CDR3 is TGTGCCAGTAGTAGGACTGGGGTGGAGACCCAGTACTTC.

This clone has only a few counts. The rearrangement links TRBV4-1 to TRBJ2-6, with D possibly called TRBD1 or TRBD2 (5 bases each). Germline V lookup: CDR1 MGHRA, CDR2 YSYEKL. This CDR3 contains 16 residues. The V and J ends lost 4 bases and 0 bases respectively, with 10 bases between them. The CDR3 DNA is TGCGCCAGCAGCCGGGACGGATACTCTGGGGCCAACGTCCTGACTTTC. Amino acid sequence: CASSRDGYSGANVLTF.

The rearrangement links TRBV7-9 to TRBJ1-4; TRBD1 matches 7 bases. CDR3 length: 16 amino acids. Germline V gives CDR1 SEHNR, CDR2 FQNEAQ (reference sequence). V was clipped by 1 base and J by 0 bases; unmatched bases: 2. The CDR3 sequence is CASSLGQGATNEKLFF. In DNA, the CDR3 is TGTGCCAGCAGCTTAGGACAGGGAGCAACTAATGAAAAACTGTTTTTT.

V and J are TRBV5-6 and TRBJ2-7; D is undetermined. V was clipped by 4 bases and J by 2 bases, with 13 bases between them. The CDR3 loop spans 14 amino acids. CDR1 SGHDT and CDR2 YYEEEE come from the germline V gene. As DNA, the CDR3 is TGTGCCAGCAGCGCGCGTCACAGTGCCTACGAGCAGTACTTC. Its translation: CASSARHSAYEQYF.

With respect to this clone: The junction shows a germline mismatch at one end, possibly a read error. The rearrangement links TRBV25-1 to TRBJ2-7; D ambiguous. CDR3 length: 13 amino acids. The germline gives CDR1 MGHDK, CDR2 SYGVNS. The CDR3 nucleotides read TGTACCAGCAGTGAATATAGAGGACACGAGCAGTACTTC. Translated: CTSSEYRGHEQYF.

This chain links TRBV30 with TRBJ1-2; tentative D call: TRBD1 (5 bases). There are 13 residues in the CDR3. CDR1 is GTSNPN, CDR2 SVGIG, per germline (reference sequence). The V end lost 6 bases, the J end lost 0 bases, and 11 bases lay between the germline ends. The CDR3 DNA follows: TGTGCCTGCGCGGGGCAAGCTAACTATGGCTACACCTTC. It translates to CACAGQANYGYTF.

This sequence joins TRBV20-1 and TRBJ1-1; D is uncertain. This CDR3 is 11 amino acids long. The germline V gene has CDR1 DFQATT and CDR2 SNEGSKA (reference sequence). Trimming pared 2 bases from V and 5 bases from J, leaving 6 bases between. CDR3 nucleotide sequence: TGCAGTGCTAGAAGCGGGACTGAAGCTTTCTTT. Protein product: CSARSGTEAFF.

About this clone: This likely comes from a read error, as the CDR3 has no conserved phenylalanine or tryptophan at its end. The limits of the CDR3 on the DNA are not certain, so only TCRdb's listed CDR3 is given. The chain employs TRBV7-9 and TRBJ1-2; the D segment call TRBD1 is taken from the table without a DNA check. Germline-derived CDR1 and CDR2 are SEHNR and FQNEAQ (reference sequence). The CDR3 contains 12 residues when both ends are counted. The CDR3 sequence: CASSLDGQAPSL.

The chain links TRBV20-1 to TRBJ2-7; no reliable D call. This CDR3 has 11 residues. Germline values: CDR1 DFQATT, CDR2 SNEGSKA (reference sequence). Trimming left V 1 base short and J 4 bases short, with 5 bases between. CDR3 sequence reads: CSARVYYEQYF. The CDR3 DNA follows: TGCAGTGCTAGAGTGTATTACGAGCAGTACTTC.

V and J are TRBV29-1 and TRBJ1-2; D remains ambiguous. From germline, CDR1 is SQVTM and CDR2 ANQGSEA. Trimming left V 6 bases short and J 7 bases short, with 12 bases between. The CDR3 contains 11 residues. The CDR3 protein is CSVGEEAGYTF. DNA for the CDR3: TGCAGCGTGGGCGAGGAGGCTGGCTACACCTTC.

The genes are TRBV6-5 and TRBJ1-5; 7 nucleotides align to TRBD1. The V segment lost 4 bases and the J segment 6 bases; nucleotides outside the gene matches: 6. The CDR3 covers 14 residues. Germline lookup yields CDR1 MNHEY and CDR2 SVGAGI. This CDR3 reads CASSLGGVGQPQHF. Written as DNA, the CDR3 is TGTGCCAGCAGTTTAGGGGGCGTCGGTCAGCCCCAGCATTTT.